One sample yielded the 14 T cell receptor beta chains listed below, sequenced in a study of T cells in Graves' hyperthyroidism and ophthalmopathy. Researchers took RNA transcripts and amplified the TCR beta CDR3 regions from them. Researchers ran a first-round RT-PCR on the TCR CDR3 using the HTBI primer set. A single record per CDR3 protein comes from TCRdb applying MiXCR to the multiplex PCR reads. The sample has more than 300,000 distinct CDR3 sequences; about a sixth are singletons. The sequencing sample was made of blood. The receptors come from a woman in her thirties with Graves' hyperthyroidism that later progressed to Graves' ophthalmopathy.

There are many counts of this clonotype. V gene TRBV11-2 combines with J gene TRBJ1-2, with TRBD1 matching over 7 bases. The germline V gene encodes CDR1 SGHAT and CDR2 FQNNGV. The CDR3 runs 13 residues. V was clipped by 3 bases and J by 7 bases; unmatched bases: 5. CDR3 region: CASSLGQSRGYTF. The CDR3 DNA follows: TGTGCCAGCAGCTTGGGACAGTCCCGTGGCTACACCTTC.

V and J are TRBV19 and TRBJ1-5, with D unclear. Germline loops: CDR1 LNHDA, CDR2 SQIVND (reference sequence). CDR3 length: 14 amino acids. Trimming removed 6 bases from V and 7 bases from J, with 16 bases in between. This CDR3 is CASRINLGFQPQHF. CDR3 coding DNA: TGTGCCAGTAGGATCAACTTGGGGTTCCAGCCCCAGCATTTT.

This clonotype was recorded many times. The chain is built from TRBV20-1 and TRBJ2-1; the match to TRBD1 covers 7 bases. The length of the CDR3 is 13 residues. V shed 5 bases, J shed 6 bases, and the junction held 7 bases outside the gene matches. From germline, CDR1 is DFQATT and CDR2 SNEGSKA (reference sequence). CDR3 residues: CSAGHRGGNEQFF. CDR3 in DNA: TGCAGTGCTGGTCACAGGGGTGGCAATGAGCAGTTCTTC.

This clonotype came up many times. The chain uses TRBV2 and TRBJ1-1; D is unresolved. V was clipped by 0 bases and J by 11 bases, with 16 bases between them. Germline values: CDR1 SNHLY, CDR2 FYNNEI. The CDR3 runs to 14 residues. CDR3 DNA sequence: TGTGCCAGCAGTGAAGCGCGTCCCGTAGCAGCTGCTTTCTTT. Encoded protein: CASSEARPVAAAFF.

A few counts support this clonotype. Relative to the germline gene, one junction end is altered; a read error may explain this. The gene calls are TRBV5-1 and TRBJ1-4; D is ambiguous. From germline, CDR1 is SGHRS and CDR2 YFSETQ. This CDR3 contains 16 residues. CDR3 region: CASSLDLTTNNEKLSF. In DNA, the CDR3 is TGCGCCAGCAGCTTGGACTTAACAACCAATAATGAAAAACTGTCTTTT. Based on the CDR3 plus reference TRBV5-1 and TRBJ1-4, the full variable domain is KAGVTQTPRYLIKTRGQQVTLSCSPISGHRSVSWYQQTPGQGLQFLFEYFSETQRNKGNFPGRFSGRQFSNSRSEMNVSTLELGDSALYLCASSLDLTTNNEKLSFGSGTQLSVL.

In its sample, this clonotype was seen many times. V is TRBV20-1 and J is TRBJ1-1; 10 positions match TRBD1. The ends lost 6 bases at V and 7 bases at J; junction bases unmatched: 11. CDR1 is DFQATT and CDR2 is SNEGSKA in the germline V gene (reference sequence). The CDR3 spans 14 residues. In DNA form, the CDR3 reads TGCAGTGCCGCCTCGACAGGGGGCTTTGGTGAAGCTTTCTTT. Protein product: CSAASTGGFGEAFF.

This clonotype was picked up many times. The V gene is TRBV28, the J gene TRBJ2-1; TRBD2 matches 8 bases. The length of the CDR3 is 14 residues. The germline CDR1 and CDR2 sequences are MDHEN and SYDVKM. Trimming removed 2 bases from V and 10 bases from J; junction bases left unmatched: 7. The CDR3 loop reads CASSLTGTREEQFF. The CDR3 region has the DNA TGTGCCAGCAGTTTAACCGGGACTAGGGAAGAGCAGTTCTTC.

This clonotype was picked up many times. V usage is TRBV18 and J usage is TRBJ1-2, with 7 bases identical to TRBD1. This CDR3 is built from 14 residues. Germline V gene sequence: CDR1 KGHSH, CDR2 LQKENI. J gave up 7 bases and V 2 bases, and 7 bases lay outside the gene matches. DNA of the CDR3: TGTGCCAGCTCACCATCTGGAACAGGGGTTGGCTACACCTTC. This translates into CASSPSGTGVGYTF.

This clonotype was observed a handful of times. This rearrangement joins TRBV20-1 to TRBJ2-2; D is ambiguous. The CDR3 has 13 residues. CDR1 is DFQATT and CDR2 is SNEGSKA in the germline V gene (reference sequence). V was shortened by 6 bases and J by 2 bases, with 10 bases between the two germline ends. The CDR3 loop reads CSADNSNTGELFF. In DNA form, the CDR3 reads TGCAGTGCCGACAATAGCAACACCGGGGAGCTGTTTTTT.

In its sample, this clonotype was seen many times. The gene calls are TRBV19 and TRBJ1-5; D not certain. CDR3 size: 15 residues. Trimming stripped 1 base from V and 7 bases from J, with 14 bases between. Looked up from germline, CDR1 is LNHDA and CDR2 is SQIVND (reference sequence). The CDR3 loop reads CASSIVNPGRQPQHF. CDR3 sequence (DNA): TGTGCCAGTAGTATAGTTAATCCAGGTCGGCAGCCCCAGCATTTT.

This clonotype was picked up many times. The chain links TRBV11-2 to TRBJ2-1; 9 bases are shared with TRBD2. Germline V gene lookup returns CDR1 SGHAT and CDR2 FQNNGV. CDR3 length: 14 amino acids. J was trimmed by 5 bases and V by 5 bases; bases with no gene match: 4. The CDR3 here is CASSRTSANNEQFF. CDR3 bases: TGTGCCAGCAGCCGGACTAGCGCTAACAATGAGCAGTTCTTC.

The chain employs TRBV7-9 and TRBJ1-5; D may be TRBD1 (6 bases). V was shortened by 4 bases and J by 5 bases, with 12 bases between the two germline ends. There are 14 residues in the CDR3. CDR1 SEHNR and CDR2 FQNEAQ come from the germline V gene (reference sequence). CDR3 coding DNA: TGTGCCAGCAGCTCCTCGAGGGGGGATCAGCCCCAGCATTTT. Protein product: CASSSSRGDQPQHF.

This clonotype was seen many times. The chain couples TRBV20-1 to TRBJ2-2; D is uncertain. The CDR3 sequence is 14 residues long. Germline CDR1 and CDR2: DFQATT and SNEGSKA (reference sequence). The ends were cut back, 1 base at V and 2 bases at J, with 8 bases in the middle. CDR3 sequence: CSARADGNTGELFF. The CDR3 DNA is TGCAGTGCTAGAGCCGACGGTAACACCGGGGAGCTGTTTTTT.

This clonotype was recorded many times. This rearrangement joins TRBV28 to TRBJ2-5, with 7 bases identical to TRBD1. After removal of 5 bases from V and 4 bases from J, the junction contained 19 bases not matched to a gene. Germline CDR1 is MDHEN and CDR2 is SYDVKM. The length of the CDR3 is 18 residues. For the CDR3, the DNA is TGTGCCAGCAGTGCACAATTCGGGTTCACAGGGGCCGCAGAGACCCAGTACTTC. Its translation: CASSAQFGFTGAAETQYF. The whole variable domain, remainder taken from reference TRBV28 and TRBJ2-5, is DVKVTQSSRYLVKRTGEKVFLECVQDMDHENMFWYRQDPGLGLRLIYFSYDVKMKEKGDIPEGYSVSREKKERFSLILESASTNQTSMYLCASSAQFGFTGAAETQYFGPGTRLLVL.